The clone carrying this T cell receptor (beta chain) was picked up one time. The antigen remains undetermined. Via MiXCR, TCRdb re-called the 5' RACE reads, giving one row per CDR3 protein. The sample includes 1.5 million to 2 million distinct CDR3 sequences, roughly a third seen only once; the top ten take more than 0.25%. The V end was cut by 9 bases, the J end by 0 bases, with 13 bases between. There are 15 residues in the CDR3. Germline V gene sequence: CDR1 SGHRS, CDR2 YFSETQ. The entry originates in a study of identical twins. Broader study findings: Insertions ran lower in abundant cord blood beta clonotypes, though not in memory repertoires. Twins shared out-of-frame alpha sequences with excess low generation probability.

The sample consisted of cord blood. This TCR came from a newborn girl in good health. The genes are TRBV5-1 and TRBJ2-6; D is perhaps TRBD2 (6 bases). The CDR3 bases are TGCGCCAACAGGAGGGATTCCTCTGGGGCCAACGTCCTGACTTTC. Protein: CANRRDSSGANVLTF.